This paragraph covers one T cell receptor (beta chain) sequence. TCRdb keeps only in-frame clones here, not all; method: immunoSEQ multiplex PCR. The sample contains 80,000 to 100,000 clones, about 90% of which appear only once. This entry is derived from a study of cytomegalovirus exposure and HLA in healthy donors. The CDR3 spans 16 residues. Germline CDR1 and CDR2: MNHEY and SMNVEV (reference sequence). The V and J ends lost 6 bases and 1 base, in that order; junction bases with no gene match: 7. This sequence joins TRBV27 and TRBJ2-3, with TRBD2 identical over 10 bases. This clonotype was obtained from a man aged 18 to 29 in good health and CMV-seropositive. The material sequenced was PBMCs. As DNA, the CDR3 is TGTGCCAGCAGCCCAGGCCTAGCGGGAGGCACAGATACGCAGTATTTT. Protein sequence: CASSPGLAGGTDTQYF.